Presented here are 23 T cell receptor beta chains from one specimen sequenced in a study of blood T cell repertoires in COVID-19. Here immunoSEQ multiplex PCR was the method, and the copy in TCRdb shows in-frame clones only, minus some. Of 150,000 or so clones listed, roughly 83% are singletons. The specimen was PBMCs or T cells enriched from blood (not recorded which). These receptor sequences come from a woman in her 50s who had recovered from COVID-19.

The V call is TRBV5-5, the J call TRBJ1-6; TRBD1 aligns across 9 bases. This CDR3 region has 14 residues. The V gene's germline CDR1 is SGHKS and CDR2 YYEKEE (reference sequence). The junction had 4 bases not matched to a gene; V was cut back by 6 bases and J by 6 bases. The CDR3 sequence: CASTMDRGNSPLHF. DNA for the CDR3: TGTGCCAGCACCATGGACAGGGGTAATTCACCCCTCCACTTT.

V usage is TRBV11-2 and J usage is TRBJ1-1, with D maybe TRBD1 (5 bases). This CDR3 is 15 amino acids long. Trimming took 1 base from V and 0 from J, leaving 9 bases between them. Germline CDR1 is SGHAT and CDR2 is FQNNGV. The CDR3 DNA is TGTGCCAGCAGCTTAGGGGGGGGAATGAACACTGAAGCTTTCTTT. It encodes CASSLGGGMNTEAFF.

This chain connects TRBV30 to TRBJ1-5; D not certain. Germline CDR1 and CDR2: GTSNPN and SVGIG (reference sequence). V was cut by 3 bases and J by 3 bases, with 15 bases left in between. The CDR3 totals 15 residues. CDR3 DNA: TGTGCCTGGAGCCACCGTTGGAGGCCCAATCAGCCCCAGCATTTT. Translation: CAWSHRWRPNQPQHF.

DNA of the CDR3: TGTGCCAGCAGCCGGGACAGGGCGGAGACCCAGTACTTC. This translates into CASSRDRAETQYF. This sequence joins TRBV7-3 and TRBJ2-5; 9 bases align to TRBD1. V dropped 5 bases and J dropped 5; count of bases not matched to a gene: 3. The V gene's germline CDR1 is SGHTA and CDR2 FQGTGA. This CDR3 has 13 residues. The whole variable domain, remainder taken from reference TRBV7-3 and TRBJ2-5, is GAGVSQTPSNKVTEKGKYVELRCDPISGHTALYWYRQSLGQGPEFLIYFQGTGAADDSGLPNDRFFAVRPEGSVSTLKIQRTERGDSAVYLCASSRDRAETQYFGPGTRLLVL.

This clone was picked up a small number of times. The chain is built from TRBV14 and TRBJ2-2; D call uncertain. CDR3 length: 14 amino acids. Germline V gene sequence: CDR1 SGHDN, CDR2 FVKESK. Trimming took 2 bases from V and 7 from J, leaving 11 bases between them. The chain's CDR3 is CASSQRFADGELFF. The CDR3 bases are TGTGCCAGCAGCCAAAGATTCGCAGACGGGGAGCTGTTTTTT.

This clone was seen once. The chain is built from TRBV28 and TRBJ2-1, with a weak D call TRBD2 (6 bases). V lost 6 bases and J 4 bases, leaving 13 bases between the germline ends. Germline CDR1 and CDR2: MDHEN and SYDVKM. This CDR3 spans 14 amino acids. The CDR3 DNA reads as TGTGCCAGCAGCCGCGGGGTTCCGTACAATGAGCAGTTCTTC. Translated, it gives CASSRGVPYNEQFF.

This rearrangement joins TRBV11-3 to TRBJ2-1, with 8 bases fitting TRBD1. Per germline, CDR1 SGHNT and CDR2 YENEEA. J was trimmed by 8 bases and V by 1 base; bases with no gene match: 16. There are 18 residues in the CDR3. DNA of the CDR3: TGTGCCAGCAGCTTAGGCAGAGGCCGGGCCAGGGGGCTTGATGAGCAGTTCTTC. This sequence encodes CASSLGRGRARGLDEQFF.

This rearrangement joins TRBV4-1 to TRBJ2-7; a possible D gene is TRBD2 (5 bases). Germline CDR1 and CDR2: MGHRA and YSYEKL. This CDR3 has 13 amino acids. Trimming removed 1 base from V and 7 bases from J, with 11 bases in between. The CDR3 sequence: CASSQGLAREQYV. The CDR3 DNA sequence: TGCGCCAGCAGCCAAGGTCTAGCTAGGGAGCAGTACGTC.

For this clone: Other DNA sequences in the sample encode the same CDR3. The chain combines TRBV3-1 (or the pseudogene TRBV3-2) with TRBJ2-2; 9 nucleotides align to TRBD2. The CDR3 is made up of 13 amino acids. With V trimmed by 3 bases and J by 7 bases, 0 bases remained unmatched. Per the germline V gene, CDR1 is LGHDT and CDR2 is YNNKEL (reference sequence). CDR3 bases: TGTGCCAGCAGCCAGCGGGGGGGCGGGGAGCTGTTTTTT. Its protein is CASSQRGGGELFF.

The chain employs TRBV29-1 and TRBJ1-1; D not certain. Germline values: CDR1 SQVTM, CDR2 ANQGSEA. The CDR3 consists of 13 residues. V lost 6 bases and J 1 base, leaving 12 bases between the germline ends. CDR3 coding DNA: TGCAGCGTAAAACACCATGAGAACACTGAAGCTTTCTTT. Protein: CSVKHHENTEAFF.

This clone was detected once. V and J are TRBV28 and TRBJ1-5, with D unclear. Germline-derived CDR1 and CDR2 are MDHEN and SYDVKM. Trimming removed 5 bases from V and 0 bases from J, with 14 bases in between. The CDR3 is 16 amino acids. The CDR3 loop reads CASSPPRGASNQPQHF. The CDR3 region has the DNA TGTGCCAGCAGTCCCCCCCGGGGAGCTAGCAATCAGCCCCAGCATTTT.

Notes on this clone: At the DNA level, this CDR3 is encoded by other sequences in the same sample as well. This chain's CDR3 is CARGTGKTGELFF. CDR3 in DNA: TGTGCCAGGGGGACAGGGAAAACCGGAGAGCTGTTTTTT. The chain links TRBV21-1 to TRBJ2-2; TRBD1 was called by the table and not checked on the DNA. TRBV21-1 is termed a pseudogene. The CDR3 sequence is 13 residues long.

V usage is TRBV2 and J usage is TRBJ1-4; no reliable D call. The CDR3 is 14 residues long. The V end lost 2 bases, the J end lost 5 bases, and 9 bases lay between the germline ends. The V gene's germline CDR1 is SNHLY and CDR2 FYNNEI. Here the CDR3 DNA reads TGTGCCAGCAGTGAAAAACTTACGAATGAAAAACTGTTTTTT. Translated, it gives CASSEKLTNEKLFF.

The V call is TRBV23-1, the J call TRBJ2-5; 8 bases match TRBD1. TRBV23-1 is an ORF, with its function uncertain. This CDR3 spans 19 amino acids. J gave up 7 bases and V 1 base, and 20 bases lay outside the gene matches. CDR3 in amino acids: CASSQYLNCQGALMGTQYF. CDR3 DNA: TGCGCCAGCAGTCAATATTTGAATTGTCAGGGGGCATTGATGGGGACCCAGTACTTC.

The CDR3 sequence is CASSRVGAGATEAFF. The CDR3, as DNA: TGCGCCAGCAGTCGAGTTGGAGCGGGGGCCACTGAAGCTTTCTTT. V usage is TRBV5-1 and J usage is TRBJ1-1, with D tentatively TRBD1 (6 bases). CDR1 is SGHRS, CDR2 YFSETQ, per germline. This CDR3 region has 15 residues. V shed 5 bases and J shed 4 bases, with 18 bases lying between them.

The chain joins TRBV6-5 to TRBJ2-6; D ambiguous. This CDR3 has 16 residues. V dropped 0 bases and J dropped 1 base, with 7 bases sitting between them. Germline lookup yields CDR1 MNHEY and CDR2 SVGAGI. The CDR3 reads CASSYSPVSGANVLTF. The CDR3 bases are TGTGCCAGCAGTTACTCCCCCGTGTCTGGGGCCAACGTCCTGACTTTC.

This clone was observed a handful of times. The chain recombines TRBV28 with TRBJ2-2; TRBD1 is a possible D gene (5 bases). Trimming removed 7 bases from V and 6 bases from J, with 12 bases in between. Germline V lookup: CDR1 MDHEN, CDR2 SYDVKM. The length of the CDR3 is 13 residues. The CDR3 bases are TGTGCCAGCACTCAGGGATCGTCCGGGGAGCTGTTTTTT. Protein product: CASTQGSSGELFF.

This chain uses TRBV19 with TRBJ2-6, with 8 nucleotides matching TRBD1. Germline assignment: CDR1 LNHDA and CDR2 SQIVND (reference sequence). This CDR3 is built from 16 residues. V lost 5 bases to trimming and J lost 2 bases; unmatched junction nucleotides: 5. CDR3 region: CASSQQGVPGANVLTF. CDR3 DNA: TGTGCCAGTAGTCAACAGGGGGTCCCTGGGGCCAACGTCCTGACTTTC. The full variable domain, completed using reference TRBV19 and TRBJ2-6, is DGGITQSPKYLFRKEGQNVTLSCEQNLNHDAMYWYRQDPGQGLRLIYYSQIVNDFQKGDIAEGYSVSREKKESFPLTVTSAQKNPTAFYLCASSQQGVPGANVLTFGAGSRLTVL.

The chain links TRBV27 to TRBJ2-7; 7 bases agree with TRBD1. The V and J ends lost 5 bases and 0 bases, in that order; junction bases with no gene match: 4. The germline gives CDR1 MNHEY, CDR2 SMNVEV (reference sequence). The CDR3 is 14 amino acids. CDR3 nucleotides: TGTGCCAGCAGTGAATACAGGGGCTCCTACGAGCAGTACGTC. Its protein product is CASSEYRGSYEQYV.

The chain couples TRBV7-8 to TRBJ1-3, with D uncertain. Germline V gene data show CDR1 as SGHVS and CDR2 as FQNEAQ. This CDR3 comprises 15 residues. V gave up 1 base and J gave up 4 bases, with 11 bases separating them. CDR3 sequence: CASSLDGVAGNTIYF. The CDR3 DNA reads as TGTGCCAGCAGCTTAGACGGGGTAGCGGGAAACACCATATATTTT.

In this sample, this clone turned up many times. The chain uses TRBV7-2 and TRBJ1-5; 7 nucleotides agree with TRBD1. After removal of 5 bases from V and 0 bases from J, the junction contained 7 bases not matched to a gene. CDR3 length equals 16 residues. Per the germline V gene, CDR1 is SGHTA and CDR2 is FQGNSA. The CDR3 loop is CASSETGHDSNQPQHF. Here the CDR3 DNA reads TGTGCCAGCAGCGAGACAGGGCACGATAGCAATCAGCCCCAGCATTTT.

The chain employs TRBV2 and TRBJ2-1, with D perhaps matching TRBD2 (6 bases). Germline V CDR1 and CDR2: SNHLY, FYNNEI. The CDR3 sequence is 14 residues long. V was trimmed by 6 bases and J by 7 bases, leaving 16 bases between them. The CDR3 loop is CASSPQGLSNEQFF. The DNA of the CDR3 is TGTGCCAGCAGCCCTCAGGGACTCTCGAATGAGCAGTTCTTC.

V is TRBV24-1 and J is TRBJ2-1; 7 bases map to TRBD2. The CDR3 covers 16 residues. Germline loops: CDR1 KGHDR, CDR2 SFDVKD. The J segment lost 2 bases and the V segment lost 4 bases, leaving 7 bases of the junction unmatched. The CDR3 nucleotides are TGTGCCACCAGTGAGGCTAGCGGTCGGACCTACAATGAGCAGTTCTTC. This encodes CATSEASGRTYNEQFF.